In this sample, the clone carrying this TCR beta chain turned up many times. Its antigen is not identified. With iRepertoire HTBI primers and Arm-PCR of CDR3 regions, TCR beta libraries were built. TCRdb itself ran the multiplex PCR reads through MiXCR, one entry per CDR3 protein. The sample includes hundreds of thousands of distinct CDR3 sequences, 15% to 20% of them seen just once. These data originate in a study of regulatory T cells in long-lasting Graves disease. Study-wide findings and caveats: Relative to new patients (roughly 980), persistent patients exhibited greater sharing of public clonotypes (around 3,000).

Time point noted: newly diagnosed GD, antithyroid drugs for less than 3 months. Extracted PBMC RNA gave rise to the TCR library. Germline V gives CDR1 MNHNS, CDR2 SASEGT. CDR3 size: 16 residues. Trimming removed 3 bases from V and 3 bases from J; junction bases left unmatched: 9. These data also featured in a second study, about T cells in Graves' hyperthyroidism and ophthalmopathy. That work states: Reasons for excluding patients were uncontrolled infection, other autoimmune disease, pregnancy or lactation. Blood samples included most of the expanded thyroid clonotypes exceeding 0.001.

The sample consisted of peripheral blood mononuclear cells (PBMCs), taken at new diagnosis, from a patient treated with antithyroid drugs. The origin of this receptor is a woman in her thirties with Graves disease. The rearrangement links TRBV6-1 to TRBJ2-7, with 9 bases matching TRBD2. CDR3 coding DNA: TGTGCCAGCAGTGAGTCGCCGCTAGCGGGAAACTACGAGCAGTACTTC. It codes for CASSESPLAGNYEQYF.